One and the same sample provided the 32 T cell receptor beta chains below, sequenced in a study of cytomegalovirus exposure and HLA in healthy donors. PCR was performed using 60 Vbeta and 13 Jbeta primers. The table came from immunoSEQ multiplex PCR; TCRdb's copy has only in-frame clones and leaves some out. This sample's table reports over 65,000 clones. What was sequenced was PBMCs. The receptors stem from a woman in her thirties in good health and CMV-seronegative.

The chain has TRBV6-1 and TRBJ1-1; the match to TRBD1 covers 7 bases. Trimming removed 6 bases from V and 2 bases from J; junction bases left unmatched: 6. The CDR3 loop spans 14 amino acids. Germline values: CDR1 MNHNS, CDR2 SASEGT. CDR3 DNA sequence: TGTGCCAGCAGGAACACAGGGGTTAACACTGAAGCTTTCTTT. Protein: CASRNTGVNTEAFF.

The chain employs TRBV14 and TRBJ1-1, with D perhaps matching TRBD1 (6 bases). The CDR3 is 13 residues long. V lost 2 bases and J 5 bases, leaving 9 bases between the germline ends. In germline, CDR1 is SGHDN, CDR2 FVKESK. The CDR3 nucleotides read TGTGCCAGCAGCCAAATTACAGGGACTGAAGCTTTCTTT. Translation gives CASSQITGTEAFF. Using reference TRBV14 and TRBJ1-1 for the parts outside the CDR3, the full variable domain is EAGVTQFPSHSVIEKGQTVTLRCDPISGHDNLYWYRRVMGKEIKFLLHFVKESKQDESGMPNNRFLAERTGGTYSTLKVQPAELEDSGVYFCASSQITGTEAFFGQGTRLTVV.

This chain links TRBV15 with TRBJ2-5; possibly TRBD1 for D (6 bases). The V gene lost 0 bases and the J gene lost 4 bases, with 18 bases spanning the gap. There are 17 residues in the CDR3. Germline V gene data show CDR1 as LNHNV and CDR2 as YYDKDF (reference sequence). For the CDR3, the DNA is TGTGCCACCAGCAGAGATCATCCCCAGGGGTCCTCAGAGACCCAGTACTTC. As protein: CATSRDHPQGSSETQYF.

The V gene is TRBV18, the J gene TRBJ1-1, with 9 bases aligning to TRBD1. The V segment lost 3 bases and the J segment 4 bases; nucleotides outside the gene matches: 3. The CDR3 is made up of 14 amino acids. Germline V lookup: CDR1 KGHSH, CDR2 LQKENI. The CDR3 bases are TGTGCCAGCTCACCCGACAGGGGGGGCACTGAAGCTTTCTTT. This sequence encodes CASSPDRGGTEAFF.

The V and J genes are TRBV6-4 and TRBJ2-1; D perhaps matches TRBD2 (5 bases). This CDR3 contains 17 residues. The ends were cut back, 7 bases at V and 5 bases at J, with 24 bases in the middle. The germline CDR1 and CDR2 sequences are MRHNA and SNTAGT. CDR3 DNA: TGTGCCAGCAACCCGGGAAGGTTGGTTGGGTACGACAATGAGCAGTTCTTC. This translates into CASNPGRLVGYDNEQFF.

V usage is TRBV2 and J usage is TRBJ1-5; 8 bases align to TRBD1. This CDR3 region has 15 residues. Germline CDR1 and CDR2: SNHLY and FYNNEI. The J segment lost 4 bases and the V segment lost 5 bases, leaving 7 bases of the junction unmatched. The CDR3, as DNA: TGTGCCAGCAGTCCACAGGGGGGGCAAAATCAGCCCCAGCATTTT. This translates into CASSPQGGQNQPQHF.

This sequence joins TRBV25-1 and TRBJ1-3; the D is unclear. The CDR3 is made up of 14 amino acids. CDR1 and CDR2 (germline): MGHDK, SYGVNS. V lost 3 bases, J lost 0 bases, and 6 bases lay in between. The CDR3: CASSDGDSGNTIYF. The CDR3, as DNA: TGTGCCAGCAGTGACGGGGACTCTGGAAACACCATATATTTT.

The chain joins TRBV5-1 to TRBJ1-4, with D perhaps matching TRBD1 (5 bases). Trimming removed 4 bases at V and 4 bases at J, with 17 bases between. The CDR3 has 16 residues. Germline assignment: CDR1 SGHRS and CDR2 YFSETQ. The CDR3 region has the DNA TGCGCCAGCAGCCGCTACGGGTGGGACTTTAATGAAAAACTGTTTTTT. It specifies CASSRYGWDFNEKLFF.

On this clone itself: At one of its ends the junction is not consistent with the germline gene, which may arise from a read error. The rearrangement links TRBV7-7 to TRBJ2-5; D perhaps matches TRBD2 (5 bases). The germline V gene has CDR1 SSHAT and CDR2 FNYEAQ (reference sequence). This CDR3 has 15 residues. The CDR3 bases are TGTGCTAGCAGCTTAGCGCCAGGTGGTGGTGAGACCCAGTACTTC. This gives the protein CASSLAPGGGETQYF.

The chain recombines TRBV30 with TRBJ2-1; 12 bases line up with TRBD2. This CDR3 has 18 amino acids. The V gene's germline CDR1 is GTSNPN and CDR2 SVGIG (reference sequence). The V and J ends lost 4 bases and 5 bases, in that order; junction bases with no gene match: 15. The CDR3 region has the DNA TGTGCCTGGAATAGTCGGCTAGCGGGAGGGCCAGAACACAATGAGCAGTTCTTC. As protein: CAWNSRLAGGPEHNEQFF.

The CDR3 protein is CASSLQGRQGYTF. The CDR3 DNA reads as TGCGCCAGCAGCTTACAGGGGCGGCAAGGCTACACCTTC. This chain connects TRBV5-1 to TRBJ1-2, with 7 bases that match TRBD1. V gave up 2 bases and J gave up 8 bases; unmatched junction bases: 6. The CDR3 contains 13 residues. The germline gives CDR1 SGHRS, CDR2 YFSETQ. Complete variable domain (other parts from reference TRBV5-1 and TRBJ1-2): KAGVTQTPRYLIKTRGQQVTLSCSPISGHRSVSWYQQTPGQGLQFLFEYFSETQRNKGNFPGRFSGRQFSNSRSEMNVSTLELGDSALYLCASSLQGRQGYTFGSGTRLTVV.

The chain recombines TRBV6-1 with TRBJ2-7; 10 bases match TRBD2. With 1 base clipped from V and 2 bases from J, the junction kept 2 bases outside the gene matches. The germline gives CDR1 MNHNS, CDR2 SASEGT. The CDR3 has 15 residues. CDR3 region: CASSEGTSGAYEQYF. The CDR3 DNA is TGTGCCAGCAGTGAAGGGACTAGCGGCGCCTACGAGCAGTACTTC.

This chain's CDR3 is CAWSVSENTEAFF. The CDR3, as DNA: TGTGCCTGGAGTGTATCAGAAAACACTGAAGCTTTCTTT. V is TRBV30 and J is TRBJ1-1, with D uncertain. V was trimmed by 0 bases and J by 2 bases, leaving 7 bases between them. This CDR3 is 13 amino acids long. The V gene's germline CDR1 is GTSNPN and CDR2 SVGIG (reference sequence).

The rearrangement joins TRBV4-1 to TRBJ2-7; TRBD2 matches at 10 bases. Germline loops: CDR1 MGHRA, CDR2 YSYEKL. With 4 bases clipped from V and 2 bases from J, the junction kept 5 bases outside the gene matches. The CDR3 covers 15 residues. CDR3 nucleotides: TGCGCCAGCAGCCTTACTAGCGGGGAGACCTACGAGCAGTACTTC. It encodes CASSLTSGETYEQYF.

This chain joins TRBV19 and TRBJ2-1; the D gene is possibly TRBD2 (6 bases). This CDR3 spans 15 amino acids. Germline values: CDR1 LNHDA, CDR2 SQIVND (reference sequence). V shed 1 base and J shed 6 bases, with 13 bases lying between them. CDR3 region: CASSIGFLGGNEQFF. CDR3 nucleotide sequence: TGTGCCAGTAGTATAGGGTTCCTGGGGGGCAATGAGCAGTTCTTC.

As concerns this clone: Other nucleotide sequences from this sample produce the same CDR3. The rearrangement joins TRBV7-2 to TRBJ2-2; D is unresolved. The CDR3 has 16 residues. Trimming left V 2 bases short and J 2 bases short, with 12 bases between. Germline CDR1 SGHTA, CDR2 FQGNSA. CDR3 in DNA: TGTGCCAGCAGCTTAACGGCAGGAAAAAACACCGGGGAGCTGTTTTTT. It encodes CASSLTAGKNTGELFF.

This sequence joins TRBV29-1 and TRBJ1-1; maybe TRBD1 (5 bases). Germline CDR1 is SQVTM and CDR2 is ANQGSEA. The CDR3 spans 13 residues. Between the trimmed V and J ends, which lost 6 bases and 4 bases, there was a span of 15 bases. DNA of the CDR3: TGCAGCGTCGGTGATAGGGGCATCACTGAAGCTTTCTTT. As protein: CSVGDRGITEAFF.

The CDR3 here is CASSLGLVGRINEQFF. The CDR3 coding sequence is TGTGCCAGCAGCTTGGGACTAGTCGGGAGAATAAATGAGCAGTTCTTC. The chain has TRBV7-9 and TRBJ2-1, with 8 bases aligning to TRBD2. The CDR3 spans 16 residues. The germline gives CDR1 SEHNR, CDR2 FQNEAQ (reference sequence). Trimming took 3 bases from V and 7 from J; bases not matched to a gene: 11.

The chain is built from TRBV7-2 and TRBJ2-2; 8 nucleotides line up with TRBD1. The ends lost 5 bases at V and 5 bases at J; junction bases unmatched: 7. Germline values: CDR1 SGHTA, CDR2 FQGNSA. The CDR3 loop spans 15 amino acids. The CDR3, as DNA: TGTGCCAGCAGCCCCACAGGGGGATGGACCGGGGAGCTGTTTTTT. It codes for CASSPTGGWTGELFF. The full variable domain, with the rest looked up from reference TRBV7-2 and TRBJ2-2, is GAGVSQSPSNKVTEKGKDVELRCDPISGHTALYWYRQSLGQGLEFLIYFQGNSAPDKSGLPSDRFSAERTGGSVSTLTIQRTQQEDSAVYLCASSPTGGWTGELFFGEGSRLTVL.

The chain is built from TRBV13 and TRBJ1-6, with 10 positions matching TRBD1. CDR1 PRHDT and CDR2 FYEKMQ come from the germline V gene (reference sequence). V trimming: 3 bases; J trimming: 6 bases; junction bases outside the gene matches: 2. The CDR3 length is 15 residues. CDR3 region: CASSFGQGGNSPLHF. The DNA of the CDR3 is TGTGCCAGCAGCTTCGGACAGGGGGGTAATTCACCCCTCCACTTT.

In regard to this clone: The identical CDR3 is also encoded by other nucleotide sequences in the sample. The chain is built from TRBV6-6 and TRBJ1-6, with 8 bases aligning to TRBD1. V trimming: 4 bases; J trimming: 18 bases; junction bases outside the gene matches: 8. The CDR3 length is 12 residues. The germline gives CDR1 MNHNY, CDR2 SVGAGI (reference sequence). DNA of the CDR3: TGTGCCAGCAGTTCGGACAGGGACCAAACCCACTTT. Protein product: CASSSDRDQTHF.

This sequence joins TRBV11-2 and TRBJ1-2, with TRBD1 identical over 9 bases. Germline V gene lookup returns CDR1 SGHAT and CDR2 FQNNGV. The CDR3 is 15 amino acids. The V and J ends lost 1 base and 4 bases, in that order; junction bases with no gene match: 4. CDR3 sequence: CASSLGPGQGYGYTF. CDR3 nucleotide sequence: TGTGCCAGCAGCTTAGGGCCGGGACAGGGCTATGGCTACACCTTC.

The chain links TRBV7-9 to TRBJ2-5; 9 positions agree with TRBD1. This CDR3 is built from 15 residues. With V trimmed by 6 bases and J by 1 base, 6 bases remained unmatched. CDR1 SEHNR and CDR2 FQNEAQ come from the germline V gene (reference sequence). The CDR3 DNA is TGTGCCAGCAGTCCTCCGGGACAGGGCCAAGAGACCCAGTACTTC. Residues: CASSPPGQGQETQYF.

The chain is built from TRBV5-1 and TRBJ1-5; D possibly corresponds to TRBD1 (6 bases). This CDR3 has 15 residues. Germline CDR1 reads SGHRS; CDR2 reads YFSETQ. The ends were cut back, 0 bases at V and 4 bases at J, with 11 bases in the middle. CDR3 protein: CASSLAGVENQPQHF. In DNA, the CDR3 is TGCGCCAGCAGCTTGGCAGGGGTTGAGAATCAGCCCCAGCATTTT.

This chain uses TRBV7-2 with TRBJ2-7; TRBD2 matches at 7 bases. Germline CDR1 is SGHTA and CDR2 is FQGNSA. Germline trimming cut 4 bases from V and 3 bases from J; bases unmatched to any gene: 6. The CDR3 totals 14 residues. In nucleotides, the CDR3 is TGTGCCAGCAGCTCCACGGGGGGAAGCTACGAGCAGTACTTC. It codes for CASSSTGGSYEQYF.

The genes are TRBV10-3 and TRBJ2-7, with D maybe TRBD2 (6 bases). V lost 5 bases and J 1 base, leaving 15 bases between the germline ends. CDR1 and CDR2 from the germline V gene are ENHRY and SYGVKD. The CDR3 has 15 amino acids. The CDR3 nucleotides are TGTGCCATCAGTTCGGGACTGACTTCTTCCTACGAGCAGTACTTC. It yields the protein CAISSGLTSSYEQYF.

The gene calls are TRBV28 and TRBJ1-5; TRBD1 might be the D (5 bases). The CDR3 loop spans 14 amino acids. CDR1 and CDR2 (germline): MDHEN, SYDVKM. V was clipped by 6 bases and J by 7 bases, with 16 bases between them. The CDR3 protein is CASSRFRGGQPQHF. Written as DNA, the CDR3 is TGTGCCAGCAGCCGATTCCGGGGGGGGCAGCCCCAGCATTTT.

The rearrangement links TRBV15 to TRBJ1-5, with TRBD1 matching 7 bases. V shed 7 bases, J shed 2 bases, and the junction held 5 bases outside the gene matches. The CDR3 covers 14 residues. Germline assignment: CDR1 LNHNV and CDR2 YYDKDF (reference sequence). The CDR3 sequence is CATNDRVGNQPQHF. The DNA for the CDR3 is TGTGCCACCAACGACAGGGTAGGCAATCAGCCCCAGCATTTT. Filled out from reference TRBV15 and TRBJ1-5, the complete variable domain reads DAMVIQNPRYQVTQFGKPVTLSCSQTLNHNVMYWYQQKSSQAPKLLFHYYDKDFNNEADTPDNFQSRRPNTSFCFLDIRSPGLGDTAMYLCATNDRVGNQPQHFGDGTRLSIL.

V and J are TRBV6-5 and TRBJ1-1; D gene unclear. The CDR3 has 14 amino acids. Germline V lookup: CDR1 MNHEY, CDR2 SVGAGI. V lost 10 bases and J 5 bases, leaving 20 bases between the germline ends. The CDR3: CATHRTPLGTEAFF. DNA for the CDR3: TGTGCCACCCACCGGACTCCCCTCGGGACTGAAGCTTTCTTT.

Regarding this clone: Within the sample, other DNA sequences also encode this same CDR3. V is TRBV5-1 and J is TRBJ2-7; a possible D gene is TRBD2 (6 bases). Looked up from germline, CDR1 is SGHRS and CDR2 is YFSETQ. The CDR3 spans 14 residues. Trimming took 0 bases from V and 4 from J, leaving 11 bases between them. In nucleotides, the CDR3 is TGCGCCAGCAGCTTGGACGGGAGAGGGTACGAGCAGTACTTC. Translated, it gives CASSLDGRGYEQYF.

The V and J genes are TRBV7-9 and TRBJ2-7; 9 positions agree with TRBD1. This CDR3 is built from 15 residues. Unmatched junction bases numbered 12, after V lost 5 bases and J lost 7 bases. In germline, CDR1 is SEHNR, CDR2 FQNEAQ (reference sequence). CDR3 loop: CASSRGQGPEGEQYF. CDR3 bases: TGTGCCAGCAGCCGGGGACAGGGCCCTGAGGGGGAGCAGTACTTC.

The chain carries TRBV30 and TRBJ2-7, with TRBD2 as a possible D gene (6 bases). V was shortened by 3 bases and J by 7 bases, with 16 bases between the two germline ends. The CDR3 loop spans 13 amino acids. CDR1 is GTSNPN and CDR2 is SVGIG in the germline V gene (reference sequence). CDR3 DNA: TGTGCCTGGAGCCCCCGAAGGGCGGGGGAGCAGTACTTC. This encodes CAWSPRRAGEQYF.